The 6 T cell receptor beta chains presented below share a single source sample, sequenced in a study of T cell responses to AZD1222 COVID-19 vaccine. Here immunoSEQ multiplex PCR was the method, and the copy in TCRdb shows in-frame clones only, minus some. The repertoire includes over 130,000 clones, roughly 92% of them detected once, and more than 4.5% sits in the top ten. The sequenced sample was peripheral blood, obtained on day 0 of AZD1222 vaccination. These receptors were obtained from an adult in good health.

This clone occurred a few times. The chain carries TRBV27 and TRBJ1-2; D may be TRBD1 (6 bases). The CDR3 spans 15 residues. V was clipped by 5 bases and J by 2 bases, with 15 bases between them. Germline loops: CDR1 MNHEY, CDR2 SMNVEV (reference sequence). The DNA for the CDR3 is TGTGCCAGCAGTCCCTGGGCGACAGGAAACTATGGCTACACCTTC. Amino acid sequence: CASSPWATGNYGYTF.

The genes are TRBV15 and TRBJ1-2; D uncertain. Trimming removed 6 bases at V and 4 bases at J, with 15 bases between. Germline assignment: CDR1 LNHNV and CDR2 YYDKDF (reference sequence). CDR3 size: 14 residues. The DNA for the CDR3 is TGTGCCACCAGTGAAGGGTTAGAGGTCTATGGCTACACCTTC. Translating it yields CATSEGLEVYGYTF.

The V call is TRBV27, the J call TRBJ2-1, with 10 bases aligning to TRBD1. This CDR3 spans 15 amino acids. V dropped 2 bases and J dropped 5; count of bases not matched to a gene: 3. The germline CDR1 and CDR2 sequences are MNHEY and SMNVEV (reference sequence). CDR3 sequence (DNA): TGTGCCAGCAGTTTAAGGGACAGGGGAGACAATGAGCAGTTCTTC. This codes for CASSLRDRGDNEQFF.

The rearrangement uses TRBV5-4 and TRBJ2-3; the D call may be TRBD1 or TRBD2 (5 bases each). Per the germline V gene, CDR1 is SGHNT and CDR2 is YYREEE (reference sequence). The CDR3 spans 16 residues. V was clipped by 3 bases and J by 3 bases, with 17 bases between them. DNA of the CDR3: TGTGCCAGCAGCTCGCTGGGGGTAGCGCTTACAGATACGCAGTATTTT. Translating gives CASSSLGVALTDTQYF.

The genes are TRBV5-4 and TRBJ1-2; perhaps TRBD1 as D (5 bases). Germline assignment: CDR1 SGHNT and CDR2 YYREEE (reference sequence). V was shortened by 5 bases and J by 5 bases, with 16 bases between the two germline ends. The CDR3 runs 14 residues. CDR3 DNA: TGTGCCAGCAGTCCCGGGACCGTGGGGTATGGCTACACCTTC. Its protein is CASSPGTVGYGYTF.

J is TRBJ2-2 and V is TRBV9; TRBD1 matches 7 bases. V trimming: 2 bases; J trimming: 2 bases; junction bases outside the gene matches: 6. The germline CDR1 and CDR2 sequences are SGDLS and YYNGEE. The CDR3 has 16 amino acids. DNA of the CDR3: TGTGCCAGCAGCGTCTTGGGACAGAGTAACACCGGGGAGCTGTTTTTT. As protein: CASSVLGQSNTGELFF.